The T cell receptor beta chain under discussion was sequenced for a study of shared clonotypes between healthy human individuals. Study-wide findings and caveats: Expectations were that clonotype sharing among donors would be affected by sequencing depth.

The V gene's germline CDR1 is LGHNA and CDR2 YNFKEQ. With V trimmed by 0 bases and J by 4 bases, 5 bases remained unmatched. The CDR3 loop spans 15 amino acids. Turning to this clone: As yet, its antigen is unknown.

Sequencing on ten immunoSEQ deep assay plates was performed for unsorted PBMC DNA. The method was immunoSEQ multiplex PCR; TCRdb's version includes in-frame clones alone and lacks a portion of them. The data hold fewer than 600,000 clones, with 79% observed a single time. There were no recent acute infections or vaccinations among the donors, who were healthy HIV-negative adults. The donors were all Caucasian adults (living in Nashville, Tennessee). The receptor was isolated from a middle-aged woman in good health. Some clones in this sample may be carry-over from other donors' samples. The sample comprised PBMCs. V and J are TRBV4-2 and TRBJ2-7, with 8 positions matching TRBD1. CDR3 DNA: TGTGCCAGCAGCCAAGATCTGAACAGGGGGTACGAGCAGTACTTC. Translating it yields CASSQDLNRGYEQYF.